This T cell receptor beta chain came from a study of T cell changes during pregnancy in multiple sclerosis. Using immunoSEQ multiplex PCR, the repertoire was profiled, and TCRdb retains in-frame clones only, with some absent. The sample carries approximately 44,000 clones, approximately 91% recorded once. V was clipped by 0 bases and J by 1 base, with 22 bases between them. Germline-derived CDR1 and CDR2 are SGDLS and YYNGEE. CDR3 length: 19 amino acids. V and J are TRBV9 and TRBJ1-1; unclear D gene. The source material was CD4+ T cells from peripheral blood mononuclear cells, sampled before pregnancy. This clonotype was obtained from a female donor with multiple sclerosis, enrolled in a pregnancy study. This CDR3 reads CASSVGPGWNSGTNTEAFF. As DNA, the CDR3 is TGTGCCAGCAGCGTAGGTCCTGGGTGGAACAGTGGAACGAACACTGAAGCTTTCTTT. Filled out from reference TRBV9 and TRBJ1-1, the complete variable domain reads DSGVTQTPKHLITATGQRVTLRCSPRSGDLSVYWYQQSLDQGLQFLIQYYNGEERAKGNILERFSAQQFPDLHSELNLSSLELGDSALYFCASSVGPGWNSGTNTEAFFGQGTRLTVV.